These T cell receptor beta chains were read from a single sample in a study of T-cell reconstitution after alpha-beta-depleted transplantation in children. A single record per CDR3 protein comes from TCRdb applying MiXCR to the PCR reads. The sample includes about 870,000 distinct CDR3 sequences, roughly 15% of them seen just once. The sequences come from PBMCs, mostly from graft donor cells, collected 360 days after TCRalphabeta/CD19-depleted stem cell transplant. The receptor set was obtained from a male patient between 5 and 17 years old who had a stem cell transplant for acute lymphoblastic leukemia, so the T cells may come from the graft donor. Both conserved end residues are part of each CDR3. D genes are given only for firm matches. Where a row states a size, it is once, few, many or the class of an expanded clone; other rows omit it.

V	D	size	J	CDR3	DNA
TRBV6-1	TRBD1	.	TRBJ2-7	CASRRDRVHEQYF	TGTGCCAGCAGACGGGACAGGGTACACGAGCAGTACTTC
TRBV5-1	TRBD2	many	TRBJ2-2	CASSLLAGPNTGELFF	TGCGCCAGCAGCCTACTAGCGGGGCCGAACACCGGGGAGCTGTTTTTT
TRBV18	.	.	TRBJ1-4	CASSPDATNEKLFF	TGTGCCAGCTCACCGGATGCAACTAATGAAAAACTGTTTTTT
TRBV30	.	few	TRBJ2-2	CAWGTGFTPGELFF	TGTGCCTGGGGAACGGGCTTTACTCCCGGGGAGCTGTTTTTT
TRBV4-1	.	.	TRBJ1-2	CASSQEGGFNYGYTF	TGCGCCAGCAGCCAAGAGGGGGGGTTCAACTATGGCTACACCTTC
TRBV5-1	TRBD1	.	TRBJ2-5	CASSAGQAPETQYF	TGCGCCAGCAGCGCGGGACAGGCCCCGGAGACCCAGTACTTC
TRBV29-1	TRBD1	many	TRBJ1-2	CSGQQGNYGYTF	TGCAGCGGGCAACAGGGGAACTATGGCTACACCTTC
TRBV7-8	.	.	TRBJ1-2	CASSSRIVLGGYTF	TGTGCCAGCAGCTCGAGAATTGTGCTTGGCGGCTACACCTTC
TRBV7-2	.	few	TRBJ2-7	CASSLRRNSYEQYF	TGTGCCAGCAGCTTGAGACGGAACTCCTACGAGCAGTACTTC
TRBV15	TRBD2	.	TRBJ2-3	CATSRRGFLAGELDTQYF	TGTGCCACCAGCAGGAGGGGCTTCTTAGCGGGGGAGTTGGATACGCAGTATTTT
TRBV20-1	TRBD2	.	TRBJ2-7	CCARGLAGLLSSYEQYF	TGCTGTGCTAGGGGACTAGCGGGACTCCTGAGCTCCTACGAGCAGTACTTC
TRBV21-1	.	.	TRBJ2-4	CRGQGMDIQYF	TGCCGGGGGCAGGGGATGGACATTCAGTACTTC
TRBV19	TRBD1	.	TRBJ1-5	CASSRDSYSNQPQHF	TGTGCCAGTAGTAGGGACAGTTATAGCAATCAGCCCCAGCATTTT
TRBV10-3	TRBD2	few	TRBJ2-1	CAISDPGLAGNRSSYNEQFF	TGTGCCATCAGTGACCCAGGACTAGCGGGAAACCGGAGCTCCTACAATGAGCAGTTCTTC
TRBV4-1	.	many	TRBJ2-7	CASSQEEISYEQYF	TGCGCCAGCAGCCAAGAGGAGATTTCCTACGAGCAGTACTTC
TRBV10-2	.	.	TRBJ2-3	CASSTSLGGTSTDTQYF	TGCGCCAGCAGTACTAGCCTAGGCGGGACCAGCACAGATACGCAGTATTTT
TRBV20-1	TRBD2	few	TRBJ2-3	CSAPEFLTSGRADTQYF	TGCAGTGCTCCAGAATTCTTGACTAGCGGGAGAGCAGATACGCAGTATTTT
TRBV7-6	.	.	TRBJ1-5	CASSLGDGRQPQHF	TGTGCCAGCAGCTTAGGGGATGGTAGGCAGCCCCAGCATTTT
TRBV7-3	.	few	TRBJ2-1	CASSFGAASYNEQFF	TGTGCCAGCAGCTTCGGAGCGGCCTCCTACAATGAGCAGTTCTTC
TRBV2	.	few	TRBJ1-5	CAVSRPSNQPQHF	TGTGCAGTTTCCCGGCCGAGCAATCAGCCCCAGCATTTT
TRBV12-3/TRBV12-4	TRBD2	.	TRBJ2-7	CASGPKGLAGSYEQYF	TGTGCCAGCGGCCCTAAGGGACTAGCGGGATCCTACGAGCAGTACTTC
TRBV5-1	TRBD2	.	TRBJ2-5	CASSLPSGSSGETQYF	TGCGCCAGCAGCTTACCTAGCGGGAGTAGTGGAGAGACCCAGTACTTC
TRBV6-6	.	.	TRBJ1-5	CASLQGSNQPQHF	TGTGCCAGCCTCCAGGGTAGCAATCAGCCCCAGCATTTT
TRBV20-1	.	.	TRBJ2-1	CSARHGESIFNEQFF	TGCAGTGCTAGACACGGGGAGTCAATTTTCAATGAGCAGTTCTTC
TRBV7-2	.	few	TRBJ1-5	CASSLVGRVVGQPQHF	TGTGCCAGCAGCTTAGTTGGCAGGGTGGTAGGTCAGCCCCAGCATTTT
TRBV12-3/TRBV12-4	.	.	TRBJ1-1	CASSFWAAVNTEAFF	TGTGCCAGCAGTTTCTGGGCCGCAGTGAACACTGAAGCTTTCTTT
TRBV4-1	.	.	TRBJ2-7	CASSQGLGLSEQYF	TGCGCCAGCAGCCAAGGCTTGGGGCTGAGCGAGCAGTACTTC
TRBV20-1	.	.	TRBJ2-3	CCAGLGGASALTDTQYF	TGCTGTGCTGGACTGGGAGGTGCCTCCGCCCTCACAGATACGCAGTATTTT
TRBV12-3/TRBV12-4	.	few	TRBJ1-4	CASSSWGGAAEKLFF	TGTGCCAGCAGTTCTTGGGGGGGGGCGGCTGAAAAACTGTTTTTT
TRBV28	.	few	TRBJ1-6	CASSLRGNNSPLHF	TGTGCCAGCAGTTTACGAGGGAATAATTCACCCCTCCACTTT
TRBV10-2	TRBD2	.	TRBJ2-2	CASTSGTRTGELFF	TGCGCCAGCACGTCCGGGACTAGGACCGGGGAGCTGTTTTTT
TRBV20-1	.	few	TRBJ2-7	CSARIPGVAEQYF	TGCAGTGCTAGAATTCCGGGAGTAGCCGAGCAGTACTTC
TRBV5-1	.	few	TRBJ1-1	CASSLTVRGNTEAFF	TGCGCCAGCAGCTTGACGGTAAGGGGAAACACTGAAGCTTTCTTT